The 3 T cell receptor beta chains given below trace back to one sample, sequenced in a study of cytomegalovirus exposure and HLA in healthy donors. The PCR contained 60 Vbeta and 13 Jbeta primers. Measured with immunoSEQ multiplex PCR; TCRdb has only the in-frame clones, and not every one. The sample includes some 150,000 clones, approximately 79% of them seen just once. The sample taken for sequencing was PBMCs. The origin of the receptors is a man in his forties in good health and CMV-seronegative.

This clone was seen a single time. This sequence joins TRBV6-5 and TRBJ2-5; possibly TRBD1 for D (7 bases). Near its end, the DNA agrees better with TRBJ2-7, so the J call may be wrong. The CDR3 is 15 amino acids. CDR1 MNHEY and CDR2 SVGAGI come from the germline V gene. CDR3 residues: CASREGARGVYEQYF. CDR3 DNA sequence: TGTGCCAGCAGGGAGGGGGCGCGGGGTGTGTACGAGCAGTACTTC.

V is TRBV7-6 and J is TRBJ1-3; D might be TRBD1 (5 bases). V was pared by 0 bases and J by 0 bases, with 12 bases between. The CDR3 is made up of 17 amino acids. In germline, CDR1 is SGHVS, CDR2 FNYEAQ. CDR3 sequence reads: CASSLAPAGPSGNTIYF. The CDR3 coding sequence is TGTGCCAGCAGCTTAGCTCCTGCAGGGCCCTCTGGAAACACCATATATTTT.

The V gene is TRBV7-9, the J gene TRBJ1-4; D is unresolved. The CDR3 contains 12 residues. Trimming removed 5 bases at V and 7 bases at J, with 8 bases between. Germline CDR1 and CDR2: SEHNR and FQNEAQ (reference sequence). CDR3: CASSRTSEKLFF. DNA of the CDR3: TGTGCCAGCAGCCGCACGAGTGAAAAACTGTTTTTT.